Each of the 5 T cell receptor beta chains below was sequenced from the same sample in a study of T cell changes during pregnancy in multiple sclerosis. Profiled with immunoSEQ multiplex PCR; TCRdb holds only in-frame clones, not every one. The sample carries around 130,000 clones, 90% to 95% recorded once. Sequencing used peripheral blood, obtained before pregnancy. All receptors derive from a female donor with multiple sclerosis, enrolled in a pregnancy study.

This chain connects TRBV19 to TRBJ1-5; D might be TRBD1 (5 bases). Germline V gene sequence: CDR1 LNHDA, CDR2 SQIVND (reference sequence). This CDR3 comprises 14 residues. The V end was cut by 5 bases, the J end by 8 bases, with 16 bases between. DNA for the CDR3: TGTGCCAGTAGTGATGGGGGGTCAAGGGAGCCCCAGCATTTT. This codes for CASSDGGSREPQHF.

A note on this clone: The sample contains more than one DNA sequence encoding this CDR3. This chain connects TRBV27 to TRBJ2-3, with TRBD1 matching 7 bases. With V trimmed by 5 bases and J by 0 bases, 5 bases remained unmatched. This CDR3 has 15 residues. The germline V gene encodes CDR1 MNHEY and CDR2 SMNVEV (reference sequence). CDR3 DNA sequence: TGTGCCAGCAGTCCTAGACAGGGTAGCACAGATACGCAGTATTTT. It codes for CASSPRQGSTDTQYF.

This clone showed up just a few times. The J gene is TRBJ1-1, the V gene TRBV4-1, with a tentative D call TRBD1 (5 bases). V lost 6 bases to trimming and J lost 0 bases, with 14 bases between them. CDR1 is MGHRA, CDR2 YSYEKL, per germline. The CDR3 runs to 15 residues. CDR3 sequence reads: CASSLPGPLNTEAFF. For the CDR3, the DNA is TGCGCCAGCAGTCTTCCAGGGCCCTTGAACACTGAAGCTTTCTTT.

The rearrangement links TRBV2 to TRBJ2-2; TRBD2 matches at 14 bases. Trimming cost V 1 base and J 6 bases; bases outside gene matches: 7. The CDR3 has 18 residues. The germline V gene has CDR1 SNHLY and CDR2 FYNNEI. The CDR3 DNA follows: TGTGCCAGCAGTGAAGGACTAGCGGGGGGGCTGCGGTCCGGGGAGCTGTTTTTT. Translation: CASSEGLAGGLRSGELFF.

The chain employs TRBV27 and TRBJ2-3; 8 nucleotides agree with TRBD2. The CDR3 is 16 residues long. The J segment lost 1 base and the V segment lost 5 bases, leaving 8 bases of the junction unmatched. From germline, CDR1 is MNHEY and CDR2 SMNVEV (reference sequence). The CDR3 protein is CASSPASGWGTDTQYF. CDR3 nucleotide sequence: TGTGCCAGCAGTCCTGCTAGCGGGTGGGGCACAGATACGCAGTATTTT.